This T cell receptor beta chain was identified in a study of shared T cell receptors in the human thymus. Some clones are missing from TCRdb's copy, which holds only in-frame ones; the method was immunoSEQ multiplex PCR. The sample contains hundreds of thousands of clones, over 75% of which appear only once. This clone appeared a few times. Germline V CDR1 and CDR2: LGHNA, YSLEER. The CDR3 covers 14 residues. The ends lost 2 bases at V and 0 bases at J; junction bases unmatched: 1. These records were also assigned to another study, of human thymus T cells. That study reports: Serving as donors were healthy Finnish infants, each of whom was having open corrective surgery for congenital heart defects. The thymus was resected at corrective cardiac surgery. Thymic and blood repertoires appeared to show biased V and J gene usage.

This clonotype originated in a boy less than two years old with a congenital heart defect. The chain links TRBV4-3 to TRBJ2-7; 7 bases match TRBD2. The sequenced sample was thymocytes. The CDR3 spells CASSQSGTSYEQYF. CDR3 in DNA: TGCGCCAGCAGCCAAAGCGGGACCTCCTACGAGCAGTACTTC.